The 27 T cell receptor beta chains given below trace back to one sample, sequenced in a study of blood T cell repertoires in COVID-19. The method was immunoSEQ multiplex PCR; TCRdb's version includes in-frame clones alone and lacks a portion of them. Seen here are some 220,000 clones, 70% to 90% observed once, and the top ten hold 9.5% to 15%. The specimen was peripheral blood. Source of these receptors: a human donor in a cohort sampled during active COVID-19.

This clone was seen only once. This sequence joins TRBV6-5 and TRBJ2-7; 7 bases map to TRBD1. Germline-derived CDR1 and CDR2 are MNHEY and SVGAGI. The CDR3 runs to 15 residues. The trim removed 7 bases at V and 2 bases at J, leaving 11 bases unmatched. CDR3 DNA: TGTGCCAGCAATCTGTGGGAAGGGACAGCCTACGAGCAGTACTTC. Protein: CASNLWEGTAYEQYF.

The chain recombines TRBV5-4 with TRBJ2-2; 9 nucleotides match TRBD2. The junction had 6 bases not matched to a gene; V was cut back by 4 bases and J by 5 bases. Germline V gene data show CDR1 as SGHNT and CDR2 as YYREEE (reference sequence). The CDR3 runs to 15 residues. CDR3 amino acids: CASSPAGGRTGELFF. The CDR3 DNA reads as TGTGCCAGCAGCCCGGCGGGGGGGCGGACCGGGGAGCTGTTTTTT.

The chain employs TRBV4-3 and TRBJ2-1, with D perhaps matching TRBD2 (5 bases). Trimming removed 5 bases from V and 4 bases from J, with 21 bases in between. In germline, CDR1 is LGHNA, CDR2 YSLEER. CDR3 length: 17 residues. This CDR3 is CASSLLLGIEGYNEQFF. In nucleotides, the CDR3 is TGCGCCAGCAGCTTACTCCTTGGGATCGAGGGTTACAATGAGCAGTTCTTC.

The V gene is TRBV6-5, the J gene TRBJ2-7; TRBD2 aligns across 10 bases. There are 15 residues in the CDR3. Germline V gives CDR1 MNHEY, CDR2 SVGAGI. V was pared by 6 bases and J by 1 base, with 6 bases of the junction left unmatched. The CDR3 spells CASRTLAGTSYEQYF. As DNA, the CDR3 is TGTGCCAGCAGAACACTAGCGGGGACTTCCTACGAGCAGTACTTC.

This clone was detected a few times. The chain has TRBV6-5 and TRBJ1-1; D is unclear. Germline-derived CDR1 and CDR2 are MNHEY and SVGAGI. V was shortened by 2 bases and J by 1 base, with 11 bases between the two germline ends. The CDR3 has 15 residues. This CDR3 is CASSYREGKNTEAFF. For the CDR3, the DNA is TGTGCCAGCAGTTACCGGGAAGGGAAGAACACTGAAGCTTTCTTT.

This chain joins TRBV5-6 and TRBJ2-3; no definite D call. The germline gives CDR1 SGHDT, CDR2 YYEEEE. The CDR3 spans 12 residues. Trimming cost V 1 base and J 4 bases, with 4 bases left between them. The CDR3 sequence: CASSLFADTQYF. CDR3 in DNA: TGTGCCAGCAGCTTGTTCGCAGATACGCAGTATTTT.

The J gene is TRBJ1-5, the V gene TRBV7-2, with TRBD1 identical over 8 bases. The CDR3 spans 15 residues. V shed 5 bases and J 7 bases; nucleotides not matched to a gene: 10. Germline V gene sequence: CDR1 SGHTA, CDR2 FQGNSA. The CDR3 region has the DNA TGTGCCAGCAGCGCTGGACAGGGCAGGTTACAGCCCCAGCATTTT. Its translation is CASSAGQGRLQPQHF.

The rearrangement joins TRBV18 to TRBJ1-4; D gene unclear. Trimming left V 1 base short and J 0 bases short, with 9 bases between. From germline, CDR1 is KGHSH and CDR2 LQKENI. CDR3 length: 16 amino acids. The CDR3: CASSPRSSATNEKLFF. CDR3 DNA sequence: TGTGCCAGCTCACCACGGAGCTCAGCAACTAATGAAAAACTGTTTTTT.

J is TRBJ2-4 and V is TRBV5-6; 8 nucleotides match TRBD1. There are 12 residues in the CDR3. In germline, CDR1 is SGHDT, CDR2 YYEEEE. With 4 bases clipped from V and 9 bases from J, the junction kept 3 bases outside the gene matches. Here the CDR3 reads CASSPGTGIQYF. In DNA form, the CDR3 reads TGTGCCAGCAGCCCCGGGACAGGCATTCAGTACTTC.

This rearrangement joins TRBV30 to TRBJ2-3; TRBD2 aligns across 7 bases. J gave up 4 bases and V 7 bases, and 11 bases lay outside the gene matches. The CDR3 length is 14 residues. Germline V gene sequence: CDR1 GTSNPN, CDR2 SVGIG (reference sequence). The chain's CDR3 is CASGEGFISDTQYF. CDR3 DNA: TGTGCCTCCGGGGAGGGATTTATTTCAGATACGCAGTATTTT.

V is TRBV6-5 and J is TRBJ1-1, with 11 bases fitting TRBD1. Germline V gives CDR1 MNHEY, CDR2 SVGAGI. The CDR3 is 12 amino acids. Germline trimming cut 8 bases from V and 4 bases from J; bases unmatched to any gene: 0. The CDR3 is CASGTGGTEAFF. Here the CDR3 DNA reads TGTGCCAGCGGGACAGGGGGCACTGAAGCTTTCTTT.

This clone appeared once. The chain couples TRBV7-2 to TRBJ1-4; 8 positions agree with TRBD1. V was clipped by 6 bases and J by 7 bases; unmatched bases: 7. CDR1 and CDR2 (germline): SGHTA, FQGNSA. This CDR3 spans 14 amino acids. The CDR3 DNA sequence: TGTGCCAGCAGACAAACAGGGGGGATTGAAAAACTGTTTTTT. This sequence encodes CASRQTGGIEKLFF.

This clone showed up just a few times. The genes are TRBV2 and TRBJ1-4; the match to TRBD1 covers 7 bases. Germline CDR1 is SNHLY and CDR2 is FYNNEI. The CDR3 sequence is 15 residues long. Germline trimming cut 6 bases from V and 5 bases from J; bases unmatched to any gene: 9. CDR3 protein: CASRKDRQNNEKLFF. CDR3 sequence (DNA): TGTGCCAGCAGAAAGGACAGGCAAAACAATGAAAAACTGTTTTTT.

The rearrangement uses TRBV5-8 and TRBJ1-1, with D maybe TRBD1 (5 bases). Germline loops: CDR1 SGHTS, CDR2 YDEGEE. Trimming left V 0 bases short and J 4 bases short, with 10 bases between. The CDR3 is made up of 14 amino acids. CDR3 residues: CASSLAQGGTEAFF. The CDR3 DNA reads TGTGCCAGCAGCTTGGCGCAGGGAGGCACTGAAGCTTTCTTT. Complete variable domain (other parts from reference TRBV5-8 and TRBJ1-1): EAGVTQSPTHLIKTRGQQATLRCSPISGHTSVYWYQQALGLGLQFLLWYDEGEERNRGNFPPRFSGRQFPNYSSELNVNALELEDSALYLCASSLAQGGTEAFFGQGTRLTVV.

The chain is built from TRBV11-2 and TRBJ2-7, with TRBD2 matching over 15 bases. Per the germline V gene, CDR1 is SGHAT and CDR2 is FQNNGV. CDR3 length: 17 amino acids. V lost 2 bases and J lost 0; bases outside the gene matches: 2. The CDR3 DNA sequence: TGTGCCAGCAGCTTACCGGGACTAGCGGGAGGCTCCTACGAGCAGTACTTC. It encodes CASSLPGLAGGSYEQYF. The full variable domain, with the rest looked up from reference TRBV11-2 and TRBJ2-7, is EAGVAQSPRYKIIEKRQSVAFWCNPISGHATLYWYQQILGQGPKLLIQFQNNGVVDDSQLPKDRFSAERLKGVDSTLKIQPAKLEDSAVYLCASSLPGLAGGSYEQYFGPGTRLTVT.

The chain is built from TRBV27 and TRBJ1-2, with D perhaps matching TRBD1 (5 bases). The CDR3 totals 15 residues. Trimming took off 8 bases at V and 6 bases at J, with 22 bases between the two ends. Per the germline V gene, CDR1 is MNHEY and CDR2 is SMNVEV (reference sequence). The CDR3 nucleotides are TGTGCCAGCCATACTGGGGCAGGGCAAATTGATGGCTACACCTTC. It encodes CASHTGAGQIDGYTF.

The CDR3 sequence is CASSSHLAGTGTGELFF. The CDR3 DNA follows: TGTGCCAGCAGCTCGCACCTAGCGGGAACGGGAACCGGGGAGCTGTTTTTT. The chain carries TRBV7-6 and TRBJ2-2; 9 bases map to TRBD2. The CDR3 runs 17 residues. Germline assignment: CDR1 SGHVS and CDR2 FNYEAQ. The J segment lost 5 bases and the V segment lost 4 bases, leaving 11 bases of the junction unmatched.

This clone was recorded only once. The J gene is TRBJ1-4, the V gene TRBV9; no definite D call. Germline CDR1 reads SGDLS; CDR2 reads YYNGEE. V gave up 4 bases and J gave up 8 bases, with 15 bases separating them. CDR3 length: 14 amino acids. CDR3 in amino acids: CASSKTGPGEKLFF. CDR3 sequence (DNA): TGTGCCAGCAGCAAGACTGGCCCCGGAGAAAAACTGTTTTTT. Using reference TRBV9 and TRBJ1-4 for the parts outside the CDR3, the full variable domain is DSGVTQTPKHLITATGQRVTLRCSPRSGDLSVYWYQQSLDQGLQFLIQYYNGEERAKGNILERFSAQQFPDLHSELNLSSLELGDSALYFCASSKTGPGEKLFFGSGTQLSVL.

The rearrangement joins TRBV5-6 to TRBJ1-3; no definite D call. This CDR3 comprises 16 residues. The V and J ends lost 2 bases and 2 bases respectively, with 14 bases between them. Per the germline V gene, CDR1 is SGHDT and CDR2 is YYEEEE. The CDR3 region has the DNA TGTGCCAGCAGCTTTCGGGAATCAGGAACTGGAAACACCATATATTTT. Translated: CASSFRESGTGNTIYF.

The chain combines TRBV9 with TRBJ1-1, with 8 bases lining up with TRBD1. The CDR3 spans 15 residues. CDR1 and CDR2 (germline): SGDLS, YYNGEE. V shed 3 bases, J shed 2 bases, and the junction held 6 bases outside the gene matches. The CDR3 nucleotides are TGTGCCAGCAGCGACCACGGACAGGGCAACACTGAAGCTTTCTTT. This translates into CASSDHGQGNTEAFF.

This clone was observed once. The rearrangement joins TRBV28 to TRBJ2-5; 9 nucleotides agree with TRBD2. The germline CDR1 and CDR2 sequences are MDHEN and SYDVKM. The V and J ends lost 6 bases and 2 bases, in that order; junction bases with no gene match: 7. CDR3 length equals 15 residues. For the CDR3, the DNA is TGTGCCAGCAGGTCGGGTAGCGGGGGACAAGAGACCCAGTACTTC. This encodes CASRSGSGGQETQYF.

This clone has only a few counts. The chain employs TRBV7-9 and TRBJ1-2; D unclear. The ends were cut back, 4 bases at V and 6 bases at J, with 15 bases in the middle. There are 14 residues in the CDR3. From germline, CDR1 is SEHNR and CDR2 FQNEAQ (reference sequence). As DNA, the CDR3 is TGTGCCAGCAGCTCCGACCTGGTGGGCCATGGCTACACCTTC. This encodes CASSSDLVGHGYTF.

This chain connects TRBV19 to TRBJ1-1, with D possibly being TRBD1 (6 bases). This CDR3 comprises 15 residues. Germline V CDR1 and CDR2: LNHDA, SQIVND (reference sequence). V was pared by 1 base and J by 2 bases, with 11 bases between. The CDR3 sequence: CASSIGTAFNTEAFF. CDR3 nucleotide sequence: TGTGCCAGTAGTATAGGGACAGCCTTTAACACTGAAGCTTTCTTT.

The chain uses TRBV9 and TRBJ2-5; D may be TRBD2 (7 bases). CDR3 length equals 15 residues. From germline, CDR1 is SGDLS and CDR2 YYNGEE. V lost 3 bases to trimming and J lost 5 bases, with 17 bases between them. CDR3 coding DNA: TGTGCCAGCAGCGCTATGGGGGGGGCCGAGGAGACCCAGTACTTC. Translated, it gives CASSAMGGAEETQYF. The entire variable domain, with the rest obtained from reference TRBV9 and TRBJ2-5, is as follows: DSGVTQTPKHLITATGQRVTLRCSPRSGDLSVYWYQQSLDQGLQFLIQYYNGEERAKGNILERFSAQQFPDLHSELNLSSLELGDSALYFCASSAMGGAEETQYFGPGTRLLVL.

The count of this clone is one. V usage is TRBV28 and J usage is TRBJ2-3, with D possibly matching TRBD1 (7 bases). This CDR3 region has 15 residues. Germline V CDR1 and CDR2: MDHEN, SYDVKM. Trimming pared 0 bases from V and 6 bases from J, leaving 13 bases between. The DNA for the CDR3 is TGTGCCAGCAGTTTATGGCAGGGGGGTACGGATACGCAGTATTTT. Protein product: CASSLWQGGTDTQYF. Based on the CDR3 plus reference TRBV28 and TRBJ2-3, the full variable domain is DVKVTQSSRYLVKRTGEKVFLECVQDMDHENMFWYRQDPGLGLRLIYFSYDVKMKEKGDIPEGYSVSREKKERFSLILESASTNQTSMYLCASSLWQGGTDTQYFGPGTRLTVL.

V usage is TRBV28 and J usage is TRBJ2-1; 12 bases line up with TRBD2. The germline V gene encodes CDR1 MDHEN and CDR2 SYDVKM. This CDR3 is 13 amino acids long. After removal of 8 bases from V and 4 bases from J, the junction contained 0 bases not matched to a gene. The CDR3 loop reads CASGLAGYNEQFF. The CDR3 DNA is TGTGCCAGCGGACTAGCGGGATACAATGAGCAGTTCTTC.

Here the CDR3 reads CASSLSETNGYTF. The CDR3 nucleotides read TGTGCCAGCAGTTTAAGCGAGACTAATGGCTACACCTTC. This chain uses TRBV28 with TRBJ1-2; D is unresolved. Trimming left V 2 bases short and J 6 bases short, with 10 bases between. The CDR3 extends over 13 amino acids. Germline-derived CDR1 and CDR2 are MDHEN and SYDVKM.